Below, 7 T cell receptor beta chains from the same sample are listed, as sequenced in a study of blood T cell repertoires in COVID-19. Profiled with immunoSEQ multiplex PCR; TCRdb holds only in-frame clones, not every one. The profile shows a few hundred thousand clones, roughly nine tenths of them singletons. The sequencing input was PBMCs or T cells enriched from blood (not recorded which). The source is a human donor in a cohort exposed to, infected with or recovered from COVID-19 (not recorded which). The donor label of this sample is uncertain.

V is TRBV15 and J is TRBJ1-5; TRBD1 might be the D (5 bases). CDR3 length: 13 residues. Germline CDR1 reads LNHNV; CDR2 reads YYDKDF (reference sequence). Between the trimmed V and J ends, which lost 5 bases and 0 bases, there was a span of 5 bases. The CDR3 DNA is TGTGCCACCAGCCAGGGTAGCAATCAGCCCCAGCATTTT. The encoded protein is CATSQGSNQPQHF.

V is TRBV19 and J is TRBJ2-3, with 8 nucleotides matching TRBD2. CDR3 length equals 15 residues. After removal of 5 bases from V and 1 base from J, the junction contained 5 bases not matched to a gene. Germline assignment: CDR1 LNHDA and CDR2 SQIVND (reference sequence). CDR3 sequence: CASSLSGGRTDTQYF. As DNA, the CDR3 is TGTGCCAGTAGTCTATCGGGGGGGCGCACAGATACGCAGTATTTT.

The chain links TRBV20-1 to TRBJ1-1, with D unclear. V lost 4 bases to trimming and J lost 2 bases, with 5 bases between them. Per germline, CDR1 DFQATT and CDR2 SNEGSKA (reference sequence). The CDR3 consists of 11 residues. CDR3 in amino acids: CSAILNTEAFF. The CDR3, as DNA: TGCAGTGCTATATTAAACACTGAAGCTTTCTTT.

V gene TRBV5-1 combines with J gene TRBJ2-2, with D perhaps matching TRBD2 (5 bases). Trimming removed 1 base at V and 6 bases at J, with 16 bases between. The germline V gene encodes CDR1 SGHRS and CDR2 YFSETQ. The CDR3 has 16 amino acids. The CDR3: CASSLRLGVEAGELFF. CDR3 DNA: TGCGCCAGCAGCTTGCGACTCGGGGTCGAAGCCGGGGAGCTGTTTTTT.

The chain carries TRBV25-1 and TRBJ2-7, with 7 bases that match TRBD1. Germline V lookup: CDR1 MGHDK, CDR2 SYGVNS. V shed 1 base, J shed 3 bases, and the junction held 3 bases outside the gene matches. This CDR3 comprises 14 residues. The CDR3 DNA is TGTGCCAGCAGTGAATCTGGGACAGTCTACGAGCAGTACTTC. It translates to CASSESGTVYEQYF.

The rearrangement links TRBV18 to TRBJ1-3; D remains unclear. Germline V gene data show CDR1 as KGHSH and CDR2 as LQKENI. V was trimmed by 3 bases and J by 4 bases, leaving 19 bases between them. This CDR3 has 17 amino acids. The CDR3 loop is CASSPLAQAHLGNTIYF. The CDR3 region has the DNA TGTGCCAGCTCACCTCTTGCTCAGGCGCACCTGGGAAACACCATATATTTT.

This sequence joins TRBV7-3 and TRBJ1-6, with a tentative D call TRBD1 (5 bases). The germline V gene encodes CDR1 SGHTA and CDR2 FQGTGA. This CDR3 comprises 18 residues. Trimming pared 2 bases from V and 2 bases from J, leaving 16 bases between. The CDR3 DNA follows: TGTGCCAGCAGCTTACCGGGCGGGGGAGCACCCTATAATTCACCCCTCCACTTT. This gives the protein CASSLPGGGAPYNSPLHF.